A single T cell receptor (beta chain) is shown here with its context. Its cognate antigen is unknown. Profiled with immunoSEQ multiplex PCR; TCRdb holds only in-frame clones, not every one. The table records roughly 130,000 clones, roughly 92% of them present only once. These data belong to a study of T cell responses to AZD1222 COVID-19 vaccine. Findings and limits, study-wide: Once two AZD1222 doses were given, Spike-specific TCR breadth and depth went up.

V lost 2 bases and J 7 bases, leaving 15 bases between the germline ends. This CDR3 region has 15 residues. Germline values: CDR1 SGHTA, CDR2 FQGTGA. This chain joins TRBV7-3 and TRBJ2-1, with D possibly TRBD2 on 6 matching bases. The sample consisted of peripheral blood, taken 28 days after the second AZD1222 dose. This clonotype was sampled from an adult who received the AZD1222 COVID-19 vaccine. CDR3 sequence reads: CASSLFAGSFNEQFF. CDR3 DNA sequence: TGTGCCAGCAGCTTATTCGCGGGATCTTTTAATGAGCAGTTCTTC.